One and the same sample provided the 7 T cell receptor beta chains below, sequenced in a study of CXCR3-negative and CXCR3-positive naive CD8 T cells. The libraries of TRB cDNA were constructed through 5' RACE using UMI labels. TCRdb re-called the 5' RACE reads and shows each CDR3 protein once, DNA omitted. The listing records over 20,000 distinct CDR3 sequences. Sequencing was done on a sample of naive CXCR3- CD8+ T cells from blood. Subset meaning: CD45RO-CCR7+CD27+CD95- naive CD8+ T cells lacking CXCR3 (TNR3-). The receptor set was obtained from a human donor in good health. Some clones in this sample may be carry-over from other donors' samples.

This CDR3 reads CASSLLAGGPNEQFF. The gene calls are TRBV7-8 and TRBJ2-1; checking the TCRdb D call of TRBD2 is not possible without DNA. Germline V CDR1 and CDR2: SGHVS, FQNEAQ. This CDR3 contains 15 residues.

This rearrangement joins TRBV23-1 to TRBJ1-6; TCRdb's D call of TRBD1 is untestable without DNA. TRBV23-1 is an ORF, and what it does is uncertain. This CDR3 spans 17 amino acids. The CDR3 region is CASSQSRGPSYNSPLHF.

This chain links TRBV28 with TRBJ2-6; the TCRdb call, TRBD1, lacks DNA for checking. The CDR3 sequence is 14 residues long. Germline V CDR1 and CDR2: MDHEN, SYDVKM. The CDR3 sequence: CASSSGYGANVLTF. Combining the CDR3 with reference TRBV28 and TRBJ2-6 gives the whole variable domain DVKVTQSSRYLVKRTGEKVFLECVQDMDHENMFWYRQDPGLGLRLIYFSYDVKMKEKGDIPEGYSVSREKKERFSLILESASTNQTSMYLCASSSGYGANVLTFGAGSRLTVL.

The chain joins TRBV9 to TRBJ2-7; TCRdb returns TRBD1, unconfirmable since there is no DNA. This CDR3 comprises 13 residues. Germline CDR1 and CDR2: SGDLS and YYNGEE. The CDR3 loop reads CASSAGTGGEQYF.

The V gene is TRBV7-3, the J gene TRBJ1-5. CDR3 length equals 13 residues. CDR1 is SGHTA and CDR2 is FQGTGA in the germline V gene. CDR3 in amino acids: CASRFGQNQPQHF. The entire variable domain, with the rest obtained from reference TRBV7-3 and TRBJ1-5, is as follows: GAGVSQTPSNKVTEKGKYVELRCDPISGHTALYWYRQSLGQGPEFLIYFQGTGAADDSGLPNDRFFAVRPEGSVSTLKIQRTERGDSAVYLCASRFGQNQPQHFGDGTRLSIL.

This rearrangement joins TRBV20-1 to TRBJ2-7; TCRdb's D call, TRBD1, is unchecked because there is no DNA. Germline CDR1 DFQATT, CDR2 SNEGSKA (reference sequence). The CDR3 totals 13 residues. CDR3 loop: CSASGDRDYEQYF.

V is TRBV29-1 and J is TRBJ2-5; TCRdb proposes TRBD1, but this gene call is untestable without DNA. This CDR3 is 15 amino acids long. CDR1 SQVTM and CDR2 ANQGSEA come from the germline V gene. CDR3 sequence reads: CSVEDPDREFETQYF.